The clone carrying this T cell receptor beta chain was counted a single time. The sample is drawn from a study of patients and donors after allogeneic stem cell transplantation. From the RT-PCR reads, TCRdb called clonotypes with MiXCR, one entry per CDR3 protein. The sample records roughly 190,000 distinct CDR3 sequences, roughly 40% being singletons. This TCR derives from a human donor who was either an allogeneic HSCT recipient or a stem cell or donor lymphocyte infusion donor (not recorded which). It is not recorded whose cells these are; they may come from a transplant donor. Source material: blood, either unsorted or a sorted T cell fraction (not recorded which).

CDR3 sequence reads: CASTETTGNNEKLFF. CDR3 nucleotide sequence: TGTGCCAGCACCGAGACGACAGGGAATAATGAAAAACTGTTTTTT. The chain couples TRBV7-2 to TRBJ1-4; 7 positions agree with TRBD1. Germline values: CDR1 SGHTA, CDR2 FQGNSA. V lost 7 bases to trimming and J lost 4 bases; unmatched junction nucleotides: 9. The length of the CDR3 is 15 residues.